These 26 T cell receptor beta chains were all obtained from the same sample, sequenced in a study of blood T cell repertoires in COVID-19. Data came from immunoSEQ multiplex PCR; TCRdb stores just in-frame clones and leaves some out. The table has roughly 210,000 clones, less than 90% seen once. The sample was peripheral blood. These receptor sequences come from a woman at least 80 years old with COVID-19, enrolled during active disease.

The CDR3 region is CASSPGQRHTEAFF. In DNA, the CDR3 is TGTGCCAGCAGCCCGGGACAGAGGCACACTGAAGCTTTCTTT. The chain employs TRBV7-9 and TRBJ1-1; TRBD1 matches at 7 bases. CDR3 length: 14 residues. The V gene end was trimmed by 5 bases and the J gene end by 3 bases; junction bases not matched to a gene: 6. Per the germline V gene, CDR1 is SEHNR and CDR2 is FQNEAQ (reference sequence). Drawing the rest from reference TRBV7-9 and TRBJ1-1, the complete variable domain is DTGVSQNPRHKITKRGQNVTFRCDPISEHNRLYWYRQTLGQGPEFLTYFQNEAQLEKSRLLSDRFSAERPKGSFSTLEIQRTEQGDSAMYLCASSPGQRHTEAFFGQGTRLTVV.

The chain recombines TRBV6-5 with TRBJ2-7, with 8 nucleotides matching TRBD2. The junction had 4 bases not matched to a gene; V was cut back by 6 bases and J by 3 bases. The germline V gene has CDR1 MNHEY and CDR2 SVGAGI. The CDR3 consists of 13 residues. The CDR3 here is CASRKGTSYEQYF. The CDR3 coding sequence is TGTGCCAGCAGGAAAGGGACTAGCTACGAGCAGTACTTC.

CDR3 bases: TGTGCCAGCAGTTCTGCGGGGGGTTCCTACGAGCAGTACGTC. Translated: CASSSAGGSYEQYV. The chain couples TRBV27 to TRBJ2-7, with 8 bases matching TRBD2. The CDR3 is made up of 14 amino acids. Trimming cost V 4 bases and J 1 base; bases outside gene matches: 3. The germline V gene has CDR1 MNHEY and CDR2 SMNVEV (reference sequence).

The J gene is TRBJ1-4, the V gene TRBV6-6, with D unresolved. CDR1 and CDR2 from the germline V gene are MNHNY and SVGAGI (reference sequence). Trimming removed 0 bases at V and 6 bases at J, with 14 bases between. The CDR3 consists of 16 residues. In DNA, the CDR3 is TGTGCCAGCAGTTACTCCGAGGGCAGTCTGGATGAAAAACTGTTTTTT. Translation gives CASSYSEGSLDEKLFF.

CDR3 in amino acids: CATRTGPNTGELFF. DNA of the CDR3: TGTGCCACCCGGACAGGCCCAAACACCGGGGAGCTGTTTTTT. The chain uses TRBV6-5 and TRBJ2-2, with 7 bases matching TRBD1. The trim removed 10 bases at V and 2 bases at J, leaving 7 bases unmatched. CDR1 is MNHEY and CDR2 is SVGAGI in the germline V gene. The CDR3 has 14 residues.

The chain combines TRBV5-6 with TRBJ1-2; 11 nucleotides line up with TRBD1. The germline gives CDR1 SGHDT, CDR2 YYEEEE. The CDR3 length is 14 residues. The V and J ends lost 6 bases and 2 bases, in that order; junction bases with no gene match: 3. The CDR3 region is CASTWDRGNYGYTF. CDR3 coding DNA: TGTGCCAGCACCTGGGACAGGGGGAACTATGGCTACACCTTC.

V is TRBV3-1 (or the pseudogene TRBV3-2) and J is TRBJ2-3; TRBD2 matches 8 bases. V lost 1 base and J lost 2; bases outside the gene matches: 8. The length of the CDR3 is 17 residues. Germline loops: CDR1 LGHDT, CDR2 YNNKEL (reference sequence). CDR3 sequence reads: CASSQVAGGPNTDTQYF. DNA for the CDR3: TGTGCCAGCAGCCAAGTGGCGGGGGGCCCGAACACAGATACGCAGTATTTT.

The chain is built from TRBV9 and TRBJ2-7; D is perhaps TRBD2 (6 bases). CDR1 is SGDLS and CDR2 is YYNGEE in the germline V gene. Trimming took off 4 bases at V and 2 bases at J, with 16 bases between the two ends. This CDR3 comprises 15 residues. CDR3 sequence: CASSPIGTSPYEQYF. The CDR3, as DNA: TGTGCCAGCAGCCCTATAGGGACTTCCCCCTACGAGCAGTACTTC. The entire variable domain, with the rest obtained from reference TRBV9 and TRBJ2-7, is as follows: DSGVTQTPKHLITATGQRVTLRCSPRSGDLSVYWYQQSLDQGLQFLIQYYNGEERAKGNILERFSAQQFPDLHSELNLSSLELGDSALYFCASSPIGTSPYEQYFGPGTRLTVT.

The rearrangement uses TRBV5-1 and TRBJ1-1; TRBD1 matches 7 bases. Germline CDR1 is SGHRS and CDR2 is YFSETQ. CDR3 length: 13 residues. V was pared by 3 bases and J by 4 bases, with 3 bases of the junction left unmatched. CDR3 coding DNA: TGCGCCAGCAGCTCGGGACAGTTCACTGAAGCTTTCTTT. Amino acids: CASSSGQFTEAFF.

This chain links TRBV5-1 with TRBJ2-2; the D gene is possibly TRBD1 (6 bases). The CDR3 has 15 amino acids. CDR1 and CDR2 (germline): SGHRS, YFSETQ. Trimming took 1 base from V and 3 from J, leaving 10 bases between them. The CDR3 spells CASSLTGTYTGELFF. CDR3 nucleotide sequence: TGCGCCAGCAGCTTGACAGGGACCTACACCGGGGAGCTGTTTTTT.

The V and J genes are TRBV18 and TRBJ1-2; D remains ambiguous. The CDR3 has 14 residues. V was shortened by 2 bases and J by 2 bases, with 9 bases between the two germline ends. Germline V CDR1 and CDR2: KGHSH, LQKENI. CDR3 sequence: CASSPGTTNYGYTF. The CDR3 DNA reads TGTGCCAGCTCACCAGGCACTACAAACTATGGCTACACCTTC.

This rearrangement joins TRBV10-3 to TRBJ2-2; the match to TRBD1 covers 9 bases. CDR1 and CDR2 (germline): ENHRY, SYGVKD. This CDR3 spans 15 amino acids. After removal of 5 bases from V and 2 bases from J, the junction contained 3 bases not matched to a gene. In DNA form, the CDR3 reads TGTGCCATCAGTCCGACAGGGGGAAACACCGGGGAGCTGTTTTTT. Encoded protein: CAISPTGGNTGELFF.

The CDR3 DNA reads TGTGCCAGCAGCGTCTCAGGGGGTGGTTACAATGAGCAGTTCTTC. It yields the protein CASSVSGGGYNEQFF. The chain is built from TRBV7-9 and TRBJ2-1, with 7 bases identical to TRBD1. The CDR3 runs to 15 residues. CDR1 is SEHNR, CDR2 FQNEAQ, per germline (reference sequence). Losses at the gene ends were 5 bases for V and 4 bases for J; bases not matched to a gene: 8.

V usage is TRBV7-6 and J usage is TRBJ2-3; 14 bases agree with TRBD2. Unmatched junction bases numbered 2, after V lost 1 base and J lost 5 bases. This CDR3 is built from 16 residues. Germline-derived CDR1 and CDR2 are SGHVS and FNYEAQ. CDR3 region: CASSLGLAGGQDTQYF. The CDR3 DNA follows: TGTGCCAGCAGCTTAGGACTAGCGGGGGGGCAAGATACGCAGTATTTT.

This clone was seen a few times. This CDR3 is CASSKDSNYGYTF. In DNA form, the CDR3 reads TGTGCCAGCAGCAAAGACAGTAACTATGGCTACACCTTC. The chain couples TRBV7-9 to TRBJ1-2; tentative D call: TRBD1 (5 bases). The CDR3 extends over 13 amino acids. The germline CDR1 and CDR2 sequences are SEHNR and FQNEAQ (reference sequence). V lost 5 bases, J lost 1 base, and 8 bases lay in between. The full variable domain, with the rest looked up from reference TRBV7-9 and TRBJ1-2, is DTGVSQNPRHKITKRGQNVTFRCDPISEHNRLYWYRQTLGQGPEFLTYFQNEAQLEKSRLLSDRFSAERPKGSFSTLEIQRTEQGDSAMYLCASSKDSNYGYTFGSGTRLTVV.

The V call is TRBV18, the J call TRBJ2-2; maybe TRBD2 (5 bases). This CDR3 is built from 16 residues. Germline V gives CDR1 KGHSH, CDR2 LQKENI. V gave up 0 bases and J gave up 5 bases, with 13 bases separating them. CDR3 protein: CASSPPSTGITGELFF. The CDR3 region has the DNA TGTGCCAGCTCACCACCGTCCACGGGGATTACCGGGGAGCTGTTTTTT.

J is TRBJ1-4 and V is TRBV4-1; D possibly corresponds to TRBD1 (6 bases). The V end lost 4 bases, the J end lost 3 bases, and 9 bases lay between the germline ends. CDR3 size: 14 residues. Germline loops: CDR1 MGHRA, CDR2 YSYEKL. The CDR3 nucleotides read TGCGCCAGCAGCCGGTGGACAGCTAATGAAAAACTGTTTTTT. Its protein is CASSRWTANEKLFF.

CDR3 in amino acids: CASSPGSGELFF. In nucleotides, the CDR3 is TGTGCCAGCAGCCCGGGTTCCGGGGAGCTGTTTTTT. The chain joins TRBV11-3 to TRBJ2-2, with unresolved D. The V end was cut by 5 bases, the J end by 6 bases, with 7 bases between. Germline V gene lookup returns CDR1 SGHNT and CDR2 YENEEA. CDR3 length: 12 amino acids.

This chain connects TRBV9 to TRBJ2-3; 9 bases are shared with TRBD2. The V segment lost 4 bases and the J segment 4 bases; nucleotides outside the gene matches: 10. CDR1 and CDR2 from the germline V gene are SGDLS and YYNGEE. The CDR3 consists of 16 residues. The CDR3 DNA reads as TGTGCCAGCAGCCTAGGGGGTAGCGGGGGTTCAGATACGCAGTATTTT. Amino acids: CASSLGGSGGSDTQYF.

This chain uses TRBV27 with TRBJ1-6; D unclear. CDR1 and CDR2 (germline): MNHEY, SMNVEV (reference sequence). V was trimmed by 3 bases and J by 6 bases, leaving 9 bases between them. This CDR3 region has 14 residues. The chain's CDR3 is CASSFSTPNSPLHF. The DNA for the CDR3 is TGTGCCAGCAGTTTTTCGACACCTAATTCACCCCTCCACTTT.

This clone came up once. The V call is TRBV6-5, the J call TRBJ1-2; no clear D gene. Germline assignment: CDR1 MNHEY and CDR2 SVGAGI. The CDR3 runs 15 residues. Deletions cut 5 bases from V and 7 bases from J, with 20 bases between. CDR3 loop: CASSPGSEGAVGYTF. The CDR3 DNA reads TGTGCCAGCAGTCCCGGCTCAGAGGGCGCGGTTGGCTACACCTTC.

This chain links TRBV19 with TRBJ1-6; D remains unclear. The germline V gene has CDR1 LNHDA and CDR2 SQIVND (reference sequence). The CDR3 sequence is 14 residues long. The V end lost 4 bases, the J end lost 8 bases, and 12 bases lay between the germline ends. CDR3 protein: CASSTTPTDSPLHF. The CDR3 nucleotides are TGTGCCAGTAGTACTACCCCTACGGATTCACCCCTCCACTTT. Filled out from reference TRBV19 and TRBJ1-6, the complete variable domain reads DGGITQSPKYLFRKEGQNVTLSCEQNLNHDAMYWYRQDPGQGLRLIYYSQIVNDFQKGDIAEGYSVSREKKESFPLTVTSAQKNPTAFYLCASSTTPTDSPLHFGNGTRLTVT.

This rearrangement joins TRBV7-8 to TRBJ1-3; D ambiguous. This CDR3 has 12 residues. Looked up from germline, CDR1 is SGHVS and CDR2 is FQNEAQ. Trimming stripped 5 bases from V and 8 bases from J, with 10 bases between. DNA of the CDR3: TGTGCCAGCAGCCAACTGGCGGACACCATATATTTT. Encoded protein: CASSQLADTIYF.

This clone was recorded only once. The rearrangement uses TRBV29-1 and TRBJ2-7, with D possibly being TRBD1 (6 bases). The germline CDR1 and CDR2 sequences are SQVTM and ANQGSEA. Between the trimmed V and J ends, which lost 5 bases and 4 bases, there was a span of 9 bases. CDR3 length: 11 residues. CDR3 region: CSVKTGYEQYF. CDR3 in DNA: TGCAGCGTTAAGACAGGTTACGAGCAGTACTTC.

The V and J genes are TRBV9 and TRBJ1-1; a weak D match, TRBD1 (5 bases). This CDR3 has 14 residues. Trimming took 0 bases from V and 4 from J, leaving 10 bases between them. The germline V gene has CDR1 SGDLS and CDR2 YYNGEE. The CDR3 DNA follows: TGTGCCAGCAGCGTAGGACAGTCGGTCACTGAAGCTTTCTTT. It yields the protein CASSVGQSVTEAFF.

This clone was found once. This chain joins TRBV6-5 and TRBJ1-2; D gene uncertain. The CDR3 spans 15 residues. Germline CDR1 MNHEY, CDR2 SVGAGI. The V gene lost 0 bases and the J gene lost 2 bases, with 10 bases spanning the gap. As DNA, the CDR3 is TGTGCCAGCAGTTACTCGGCCAGGATGAACTATGGCTACACCTTC. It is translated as CASSYSARMNYGYTF.